This T cell receptor (beta chain) was captured by sequencing in a study of blood T cell repertoires in COVID-19 (TCRdb year 2020). Context from the whole study: Collaborator samples came from the United States, Italy and Spain and covered acute and convalescent phases of COVID-19. The sample metadata nearly always contained a de-identified subject ID, COVID-19 status, age in years and sex. Subjects who had been exposed to COVID-19, were actively infected with it, or had recovered from it provided the deeply sampled blood TCRbeta repertoires that made up the dataset. The material from the prospective study consisted of cDNA or gDNA derived from T cells, B-cell-depleted T cells, or PBMCs. The repertoires were released in a freely available public database meant as a resource for research on the immune response to SARS-CoV-2. Samples came from the ongoing ImmuneRACE study (first 160 participants) plus 1,254 subjects from 6 global collaborators. Where available, HLA class I and class II types were taken from metadata supplied by the sample provider and were not determined by assay-based typing.

At one collaborating source in Seattle, patients were enrolled during active infection and were followed longitudinally through the course of disease. Whole blood was collected in K2EDTA tubes by collaborating institutions according to the institutions' own protocols. For TCRbeta analysis, collaborator samples were shipped as frozen whole blood, as isolated PBMCs, or as DNA extracted from either sample type. The immunoSEQ Assay, a bias-controlled multiplex PCR, was used to amplify TCRbeta CDR3 regions from genomic DNA. Regarding the original processing steps: The number of nucleated cells in each sample was estimated by amplification of reference gene primers within the assay. Sequence reads were collapsed and filtered to measure the absolute abundance of every unique TCRbeta CDR3 rearrangement. For each sample, productive Simpson clonality was calculated as the square root of Simpson's diversity index over productive rearrangements. Imported from immuneACCESS, the table was reduced by TCRdb to in-frame sequences with V and J called. These copies leave out some clones; in studies compared against another copy, an unresolved V gene accounts for under half, and the cause of the remainder is not known. V and J calls and clone size follow that table, whereas D and trimming were derived from the DNA. This sample lists 500,000 to 600,000 clones; 85% to 90% were detected once. About 8.2% of the sample is held by the ten biggest clonotypes.

General conclusions and limits of the study: The amount of clinical and demographic metadata varied by source and participant and was provided uncurated.

For this clone: Its binding antigen is unknown. Per-base quality was not reported, and no clone a single base away is much larger than it.

The V and J ends are trimmed by 2 bases and 7 bases, leaving 11 bases between them. In the germline V gene, CDR1 corresponds to KGHSH and CDR2 to LQKENI. The cysteine opens and the phenylalanine closes a CDR3 of 13 amino acids. Only the CDR3 region is kept as DNA, spanning 39 bases read in frame from base 1. The V gene is TRBV18 and the J gene is TRBJ1-1; the D gene assignment is ambiguous. The sequence was collected from a woman between 50 and 59 years old with COVID-19, enrolled during active disease. Sequenced sample: peripheral blood. The CDR3 reads as follows: CASSPGPGIEAFF. The DNA reads TGTGCCAGCTCACCAGGTCCAGGAATTGAAGCTTTCTTT.